Presented here are 4 T cell receptor beta chains from one specimen sequenced in a study of cytotoxic CD8 clonotypes in ibrutinib-treated CLL. Clones were read by immunoSEQ multiplex PCR, and TCRdb kept only the in-frame ones, dropping some. The sample carries 23,000 or so clones, about 64% recorded once. This material consisted of PBMCs, taken after 24 months of ibrutinib treatment. Source of these receptors: a human donor with chronic lymphocytic leukemia.

The V gene is TRBV11-2, the J gene TRBJ2-1; D is tentatively TRBD1 or TRBD2 (5 bases each). Germline CDR1 is SGHAT and CDR2 is FQNNGV. V was trimmed by 2 bases and J by 7 bases, leaving 12 bases between them. This CDR3 is 14 amino acids long. This CDR3 is CASSLSGPVNEQFF. DNA for the CDR3: TGTGCCAGCAGCTTATCGGGACCGGTAAATGAGCAGTTCTTC.

This chain uses TRBV4-1 with TRBJ1-2; D is unclear. The CDR3 spans 13 residues. The germline CDR1 and CDR2 sequences are MGHRA and YSYEKL. V lost 1 base to trimming and J lost 8 bases, with 11 bases between them. CDR3 protein: CASSQVRVEGYTF. The CDR3 nucleotides read TGCGCCAGCAGCCAAGTTAGGGTGGAGGGCTACACCTTC.

The chain uses TRBV7-9 and TRBJ1-2; D possibly corresponds to TRBD1 (5 bases). The CDR3 totals 15 residues. V dropped 5 bases and J dropped 4 bases, with 17 bases sitting between them. Per germline, CDR1 SEHNR and CDR2 FQNEAQ (reference sequence). The CDR3 loop is CASSPRGREGYGYTF. The DNA for the CDR3 is TGTGCCAGCAGCCCCCGGGGCAGGGAGGGCTATGGCTACACCTTC.

This chain links TRBV12-5 with TRBJ1-1; weak D call: TRBD1 (6 bases). V lost 5 bases to trimming and J lost 0 bases, with 10 bases between them. Germline V CDR1 and CDR2: LGHNT, FRNRAP. This CDR3 comprises 14 residues. The CDR3 nucleotides are TGTGCTAGTGGTGCGGGGGCGATGAACACTGAAGCTTTCTTT. Its translation: CASGAGAMNTEAFF.